This TCR beta chain is from a study of identical twins. General study findings and limits: The models gave estimates that fell short of the out-of-frame TCR alpha sharing seen in monozygotic twins.

Healthy Caucasians made up all donors. A universal primer site came from template switching; cDNA carried unique molecular identifiers. MiXCR was run by TCRdb on the 5' RACE reads, yielding one entry per CDR3 protein. This sample yields 350,000 or so distinct CDR3 sequences, of which around 9% are seen a single time; roughly 8.7% belongs to the top ten. The junction had 5 bases not matched to a gene; V was cut back by 6 bases and J by 3 bases. The CDR3 contains 15 residues. As concerns this clonotype: Its antigen is unknown.

The receptor was derived from a woman between 50 and 59 years old in good health. Sequences were obtained from naive T cells sorted from blood. The chain recombines TRBV12-3 or TRBV12-4 with TRBJ2-1; 10 bases align to TRBD2. CDR3 sequence reads: CASSKTSGYYNEQFF. The CDR3 nucleotides are TGTGCCAGCAGCAAGACTAGCGGGTACTACAATGAGCAGTTCTTC.